This TCR beta chain comes out of a study of CD8+ T cells in alopecia areata. Broader study findings: Having one nonresponder leaves uncertain how baseline CD8+ expansion relates to response.

RNA was isolated and reverse transcribed to cDNA, the sequencing template. Generated by immunoSEQ multiplex PCR, the TCRdb table keeps only in-frame clones and is missing some. The sample holds approximately 210,000 clones; 60% are singletons and the top ten take just over 1%. Germline-derived CDR1 and CDR2 are SGHRS and YFSETQ. Trimming at V came to 3 bases and at J to 4 bases, leaving 14 bases not matched to a gene. This CDR3 region has 18 residues. On this clone: Antigen specificity is unknown.

The sample's treatment: oral pan-JAK inhibitor, 5-10 mg twice daily. V is TRBV5-1 and J is TRBJ2-2; TRBD1 matches at 8 bases. The TCR originated in a human donor with alopecia areata. Specimen: CD4+ T cells sorted from blood, collected at week 24, from a patient treated with tofacitinib. CDR3 sequence reads: CASSSTAGTGLPTGELFF. The CDR3 bases are TGCGCCAGCAGCTCGACCGCCGGGACAGGTCTCCCCACCGGGGAGCTGTTTTTT. The full variable domain, completed using reference TRBV5-1 and TRBJ2-2, is KAGVTQTPRYLIKTRGQQVTLSCSPISGHRSVSWYQQTPGQGLQFLFEYFSETQRNKGNFPGRFSGRQFSNSRSEMNVSTLELGDSALYLCASSSTAGTGLPTGELFFGEGSRLTVL.